These 23 T cell receptor beta chains came from one sample sequenced in a study of blood T cell repertoires in COVID-19. The data were produced by immunoSEQ multiplex PCR, yet TCRdb's version contains in-frame clones alone and is incomplete. The table includes more than 250,000 clones, roughly 84% detected once. Material for sequencing was peripheral blood. The source is a human donor in a cohort sampled during active COVID-19.

CDR3 in DNA: TGTGCCAGCAGCCCTGCCGGGACAATGGTCCCCTCTGGAAACACCATATATTTT. Translation: CASSPAGTMVPSGNTIYF. The rearrangement joins TRBV7-9 to TRBJ1-3; TRBD1 is a possible D gene (6 bases). Trimming removed 5 bases at V and 0 bases at J, with 20 bases between. The CDR3 has 18 amino acids. The germline CDR1 and CDR2 sequences are SEHNR and FQNEAQ (reference sequence).

This clone was seen just once. The V call is TRBV2, the J call TRBJ2-1; D uncertain. With 1 base removed from V and 2 bases from J, the gap between germline ends came to 6 bases. CDR3 length equals 14 residues. The V gene's germline CDR1 is SNHLY and CDR2 FYNNEI. The CDR3 is CASSEDFPYNEQFF. Written as DNA, the CDR3 is TGTGCCAGCAGTGAAGACTTCCCCTACAATGAGCAGTTCTTC.

V is TRBV18 and J is TRBJ2-1; D remains unclear. Per the germline V gene, CDR1 is KGHSH and CDR2 is LQKENI. V lost 0 bases and J lost 12, with 21 bases in between. The CDR3 covers 16 residues. The CDR3 sequence: CASSPPVLSQTGGQFF. CDR3 sequence (DNA): TGTGCCAGCTCACCACCCGTACTCTCCCAGACGGGTGGGCAGTTCTTC.

CDR3 DNA: TGTGCCAGCAGCACGGGACAGTCAATCGGGAAACTGTTTTTT. It codes for CASSTGQSIGKLFF. This chain uses TRBV5-6 with TRBJ1-4; 7 nucleotides agree with TRBD1. The CDR3 totals 14 residues. With V trimmed by 4 bases and J by 11 bases, 11 bases remained unmatched. CDR1 is SGHDT, CDR2 YYEEEE, per germline.

This clone showed up just once. This rearrangement joins TRBV28 to TRBJ2-7, with TRBD2 matching over 11 bases. Germline CDR1 reads MDHEN; CDR2 reads SYDVKM. V lost 8 bases and J lost 6; bases outside the gene matches: 12. This CDR3 spans 15 amino acids. The CDR3 DNA reads TGTGCCAGCGTTGCCCACACTAGCGGGAGTACCGAGCAGTACTTC. Its translation: CASVAHTSGSTEQYF.

In DNA form, the CDR3 reads TGTGCCAGCAGCATCCCGACAGACTACCAAGAGACCCAGTACTTC. This codes for CASSIPTDYQETQYF. The chain has TRBV5-4 and TRBJ2-5, with a possible D match to TRBD1 (5 bases). V lost 4 bases to trimming and J lost 0 bases, with 13 bases between them. Germline V CDR1 and CDR2: SGHNT, YYREEE (reference sequence). The CDR3 has 15 amino acids.

The sample holds a few counts of this clone. V usage is TRBV11-2 and J usage is TRBJ2-1; maybe TRBD2 (6 bases). V shed 8 bases and J shed 1 base, with 15 bases lying between them. The CDR3 has 15 residues. Germline-derived CDR1 and CDR2 are SGHAT and FQNNGV. CDR3 amino acids: CASRGRGRSYNEQFF. The CDR3 bases are TGTGCCAGCCGCGGACGGGGGAGGTCCTACAATGAGCAGTTCTTC. The whole variable domain, filled in from reference TRBV11-2 and TRBJ2-1, reads EAGVAQSPRYKIIEKRQSVAFWCNPISGHATLYWYQQILGQGPKLLIQFQNNGVVDDSQLPKDRFSAERLKGVDSTLKIQPAKLEDSAVYLCASRGRGRSYNEQFFGPGTRLTVL.

This chain links TRBV25-1 with TRBJ2-1; 10 bases match TRBD2. CDR1 is MGHDK and CDR2 is SYGVNS in the germline V gene. The junction had 16 bases not matched to a gene; V was cut back by 4 bases and J by 7 bases. The CDR3 totals 18 residues. The CDR3 reads CASSGRSIAGGGMNEQFF. CDR3 nucleotide sequence: TGTGCCAGCAGTGGGCGATCCATAGCGGGGGGCGGAATGAATGAGCAGTTCTTC.

This clone was seen many times. The chain combines TRBV7-9 with TRBJ1-5; D is uncertain. V gave up 5 bases and J gave up 4 bases, with 12 bases separating them. Germline CDR1 is SEHNR and CDR2 is FQNEAQ (reference sequence). The CDR3 has 14 residues. Here the CDR3 DNA reads TGTGCCAGCAGCCTCCTAGACGGAAATCAGCCCCAGCATTTT. It is translated as CASSLLDGNQPQHF.

The chain couples TRBV7-2 to TRBJ2-7; weak D call: TRBD2 (6 bases). Per germline, CDR1 SGHTA and CDR2 FQGNSA. V lost 2 bases, J lost 3 bases, and 11 bases lay in between. The CDR3 covers 14 residues. The CDR3: CASSLYLASYEQYF. DNA of the CDR3: TGTGCCAGCAGCTTATATCTAGCGAGCTACGAGCAGTACTTC.

The chain recombines TRBV19 with TRBJ2-7, with D perhaps TRBD2 (6 bases). This CDR3 contains 14 residues. The V gene's germline CDR1 is LNHDA and CDR2 SQIVND (reference sequence). Trimming took off 5 bases at V and 3 bases at J, with 14 bases between the two ends. CDR3 amino acids: CASSPLRGFYEQYF. The CDR3 nucleotides read TGTGCCAGTAGTCCTCTCCGGGGGTTCTACGAGCAGTACTTC. Full variable domain (rest looked up from reference TRBV19 and TRBJ2-7): DGGITQSPKYLFRKEGQNVTLSCEQNLNHDAMYWYRQDPGQGLRLIYYSQIVNDFQKGDIAEGYSVSREKKESFPLTVTSAQKNPTAFYLCASSPLRGFYEQYFGPGTRLTVT.

This chain joins TRBV11-2 and TRBJ1-2; TRBD1 might be the D (5 bases). The CDR3 sequence is 14 residues long. CDR1 and CDR2 (germline): SGHAT, FQNNGV. With 5 bases removed from V and 2 bases from J, the gap between germline ends came to 12 bases. CDR3 DNA: TGTGCCAGCAGCCGGCCGGGGGGAAACTATGGCTACACCTTC. It encodes CASSRPGGNYGYTF.

In its sample, this clone was seen once. The chain recombines TRBV5-5 with TRBJ2-6; 10 bases line up with TRBD2. J gave up 2 bases and V 1 base, and 9 bases lay outside the gene matches. The CDR3 covers 19 residues. Looked up from germline, CDR1 is SGHKS and CDR2 is YYEKEE (reference sequence). The CDR3 loop is CASSLKSSGSWTGANVLTF. CDR3 nucleotides: TGTGCCAGCAGCTTGAAGTCTAGCGGGAGTTGGACTGGGGCCAACGTCCTGACTTTC.

This clone showed up just a few times. The chain combines TRBV11-2 with TRBJ1-5; weak D call: TRBD1 (6 bases). Germline V lookup: CDR1 SGHAT, CDR2 FQNNGV. This CDR3 is built from 15 residues. The ends were cut back, 4 bases at V and 3 bases at J, with 13 bases in the middle. The chain's CDR3 is CASSSTGQPNQPQHF. The DNA for the CDR3 is TGTGCCAGCAGCTCCACTGGACAGCCCAATCAGCCCCAGCATTTT.

The chain has TRBV6-5 and TRBJ2-1; TRBD2 matches at 7 bases. V lost 0 bases to trimming and J lost 10 bases; unmatched junction nucleotides: 6. Germline V gene lookup returns CDR1 MNHEY and CDR2 SVGAGI. This CDR3 is built from 14 residues. CDR3 sequence (DNA): TGTGCCAGCAGTTACTCGGCTAGCGGACGCGAGCAGTTCTTC. Translating gives CASSYSASGREQFF.

The rearrangement links TRBV12-3 or TRBV12-4 to TRBJ1-2; D gene ambiguous. The CDR3 spans 13 residues. Trimming removed 2 bases at V and 8 bases at J, with 12 bases between. The CDR3 here is CASSLKEGWGYTF. The CDR3, as DNA: TGTGCCAGCAGTTTAAAGGAGGGTTGGGGCTACACCTTC.

The J gene is TRBJ1-3, the V gene TRBV28; D is unresolved. The CDR3 loop spans 14 amino acids. CDR1 is MDHEN and CDR2 is SYDVKM in the germline V gene. V dropped 2 bases and J dropped 2 bases, with 7 bases sitting between them. Written as DNA, the CDR3 is TGTGCCAGCAGTTTACCCGGGGCTGGAAACACCATATATTTT. Translating gives CASSLPGAGNTIYF.

The table lists this clone with a few counts. The chain joins TRBV2 to TRBJ1-1; D gene uncertain. The V and J ends lost 5 bases and 0 bases respectively, with 7 bases between them. The germline gives CDR1 SNHLY, CDR2 FYNNEI. This CDR3 spans 13 amino acids. The CDR3 DNA reads as TGTGCCAGCAGTACGAACATGAACACTGAAGCTTTCTTT. This gives the protein CASSTNMNTEAFF.

The CDR3 here is CASSLPLAGGHEQYF. The DNA of the CDR3 is TGTGCCAGCAGTCTCCCGTTGGCGGGGGGCCACGAGCAGTACTTC. J is TRBJ2-7 and V is TRBV6-6; 8 nucleotides match TRBD2. Trimming cost V 5 bases and J 5 bases; bases outside gene matches: 11. This CDR3 is built from 15 residues. Germline V gene sequence: CDR1 MNHNY, CDR2 SVGAGI (reference sequence).

CDR3 loop: CASRAGGSYNEQFF. In nucleotides, the CDR3 is TGTGCCAGCAGGGCGGGAGGCTCCTACAATGAGCAGTTCTTC. This chain joins TRBV5-4 and TRBJ2-1; 8 positions agree with TRBD2. This CDR3 spans 14 amino acids. Germline V gives CDR1 SGHNT, CDR2 YYREEE (reference sequence). V gave up 5 bases and J gave up 0 bases; unmatched junction bases: 1.

The CDR3 sequence: CASSLGSGGSNQPQHF. CDR3 bases: TGTGCCAGCAGCTTGGGCAGCGGCGGTAGCAATCAGCCCCAGCATTTT. This chain links TRBV5-6 with TRBJ1-5; the D is unclear. Germline V lookup: CDR1 SGHDT, CDR2 YYEEEE. The ends were cut back, 0 bases at V and 0 bases at J, with 10 bases in the middle. The CDR3 is 16 amino acids.

This clone has just one count. This chain joins TRBV6-1 and TRBJ2-5; possibly TRBD1 for D (5 bases). The CDR3 has 13 residues. Germline lookup yields CDR1 MNHNS and CDR2 SASEGT. The V end was cut by 1 base, the J end by 7 bases, with 10 bases between. The CDR3 region is CASSEVRAATQYF. The CDR3 coding sequence is TGTGCCAGCAGTGAAGTCAGGGCTGCGACCCAGTACTTC.

The genes are TRBV7-3 and TRBJ2-1; TRBD2 matches at 12 bases. CDR3 length equals 13 residues. Trimming at V came to 6 bases and at J to 7 bases, leaving 1 base not matched to a gene. Germline CDR1 and CDR2: SGHTA and FQGTGA. This chain's CDR3 is CASRLAGGNEQFF. For the CDR3, the DNA is TGTGCCAGCAGACTAGCGGGAGGTAATGAGCAGTTCTTC.